The 16 T cell receptor beta chains below come from one sample, sequenced in a study of shared clonotypes between healthy human individuals. Produced via immunoSEQ multiplex PCR; TCRdb's table is partial and in-frame only. The sample includes around 2.1 million clones, approximately 96% of them seen just once. The source material was naive CD4+ T cells sorted from blood. Regarding subset: CD45RA+ positively selected. These TCRs come from a man aged 18 to 29 in good health.

This chain connects TRBV2 to TRBJ1-6, with 8 bases identical to TRBD1. CDR1 SNHLY and CDR2 FYNNEI come from the germline V gene. There are 14 residues in the CDR3. Trimming cost V 7 bases and J 13 bases; bases outside gene matches: 12. CDR3 sequence (DNA): TGTGCCAGCAACTTGGACAGGGTATTAGACCCCCTCCACTTT. Translation: CASNLDRVLDPLHF.

The chain is built from TRBV4-1 and TRBJ2-2; 7 nucleotides line up with TRBD1. Germline assignment: CDR1 MGHRA and CDR2 YSYEKL. The V segment lost 7 bases and the J segment 1 base; nucleotides outside the gene matches: 12. The CDR3 is 17 residues long. The CDR3 protein is CASNLAATGMNTGELFF. The DNA of the CDR3 is TGCGCCAGCAACCTCGCCGCGACAGGGATGAACACCGGGGAGCTGTTTTTT.

This clone has only one observation. The chain couples TRBV9 to TRBJ1-6, with D possibly matching TRBD1 (5 bases). This CDR3 spans 15 amino acids. V shed 0 bases and J shed 7 bases, with 11 bases lying between them. Germline V gene data show CDR1 as SGDLS and CDR2 as YYNGEE. CDR3 DNA sequence: TGTGCCAGCAGCGTAGAGGGACTAACCAATTCACCCCTCCACTTT. This translates into CASSVEGLTNSPLHF.

The genes are TRBV5-1 and TRBJ2-7; the D is unclear. Trimming left V 0 bases short and J 0 bases short, with 7 bases between. CDR3 length equals 14 residues. The germline V gene has CDR1 SGHRS and CDR2 YFSETQ. The CDR3 reads CASSLVTDSYEQYF. The CDR3 bases are TGCGCCAGCAGCTTGGTCACAGACTCCTACGAGCAGTACTTC. The whole variable domain, filled in from reference TRBV5-1 and TRBJ2-7, reads KAGVTQTPRYLIKTRGQQVTLSCSPISGHRSVSWYQQTPGQGLQFLFEYFSETQRNKGNFPGRFSGRQFSNSRSEMNVSTLELGDSALYLCASSLVTDSYEQYFGPGTRLTVT.

J is TRBJ1-2 and V is TRBV5-4; no firm D call. The CDR3 is 14 amino acids. Germline-derived CDR1 and CDR2 are SGHNT and YYREEE (reference sequence). Trimming pared 0 bases from V and 4 bases from J, leaving 10 bases between. CDR3 DNA sequence: TGTGCCAGCAGCTTGGCGGGTGGACTCTATGGCTACACCTTC. This encodes CASSLAGGLYGYTF.

This clone was seen only once. V is TRBV5-3 and J is TRBJ2-3; D is undetermined. TRBV5-3 belongs to the ORF category, with a function that is uncertain. The CDR3 has 15 amino acids. V lost 4 bases and J 0 bases, leaving 12 bases between the germline ends. The CDR3 loop is CARSGLLGSTDTQYF. The CDR3 coding sequence is TGTGCCAGAAGCGGTCTGCTAGGTAGCACAGATACGCAGTATTTT.

CDR3 sequence reads: CASSEQGNTIYF. The CDR3 DNA reads as TGCGCCAGCAGCGAACAGGGAAACACCATATATTTT. The rearrangement links TRBV5-1 to TRBJ1-3; D gene ambiguous. V was trimmed by 4 bases and J by 4 bases, leaving 6 bases between them. CDR1 SGHRS and CDR2 YFSETQ come from the germline V gene. The CDR3 has 12 amino acids.

The V gene is TRBV6-1, the J gene TRBJ2-7; either TRBD1 or TRBD2 may supply D (6 bases each). Germline V CDR1 and CDR2: MNHNS, SASEGT. CDR3 length equals 15 residues. Trimming cost V 3 bases and J 2 bases, with 14 bases left between them. The CDR3 DNA reads TGTGCCAGCAGTGAGGGTCCGGGGGCGCCCTACGAGCAGTACTTC. This translates into CASSEGPGAPYEQYF.

The CDR3 coding sequence is TGTGCCTGGAGTCTCCAACAGGTTGGCGAGCAGTACTTC. It specifies CAWSLQQVGEQYF. This chain joins TRBV30 and TRBJ2-7, with TRBD1 as a possible D gene (5 bases). The CDR3 consists of 13 residues. Germline V gives CDR1 GTSNPN, CDR2 SVGIG (reference sequence). Trimming stripped 2 bases from V and 6 bases from J, with 14 bases between.

The chain uses TRBV10-2 and TRBJ2-7, with TRBD1 matching 8 bases. V was clipped by 3 bases and J by 3 bases; unmatched bases: 4. The CDR3 is 14 amino acids. Germline-derived CDR1 and CDR2 are WSHSY and SAAADI. The CDR3 region has the DNA TGCGCCAGCAGTGATGGACAGGGCGGCTACGAGCAGTACTTC. Protein: CASSDGQGGYEQYF.

This chain joins TRBV10-2 and TRBJ1-3, with D unclear. Deletions cut 8 bases from V and 1 base from J, with 9 bases between. CDR1 WSHSY and CDR2 SAAADI come from the germline V gene. CDR3 size: 13 residues. CDR3 in amino acids: CASCAASGNTIYF. The CDR3 coding sequence is TGCGCCAGCTGCGCCGCGTCTGGAAACACCATATATTTT.

The rearrangement uses TRBV11-2 and TRBJ2-7; D could derive from TRBD1 or TRBD2 (5 bases each). The germline V and J ends were trimmed by 1 base and 2 bases, with 12 bases remaining between them. CDR3 length equals 15 residues. Germline assignment: CDR1 SGHAT and CDR2 FQNNGV. The CDR3: CASSLGGQGPYEQYF. The CDR3 DNA sequence: TGTGCCAGCAGCTTAGGGGGTCAGGGACCCTACGAGCAGTACTTC.

The chain is built from TRBV7-9 and TRBJ2-1, with D unclear. Germline CDR1 SEHNR, CDR2 FQNEAQ (reference sequence). This CDR3 is built from 13 residues. Trimming took 5 bases from V and 3 from J, leaving 8 bases between them. The CDR3: CASSPKGYNEQFF. The CDR3 region has the DNA TGTGCCAGCAGCCCTAAGGGCTACAATGAGCAGTTCTTC.

Turning to this clone: At one boundary the junction diverges from the germline segment, which might be a read error. The V call is TRBV28, the J call TRBJ2-7; the D gene is possibly TRBD2 (6 bases). The CDR3 runs to 10 residues. CDR1 is MDHEN, CDR2 SYDVKM, per germline. CDR3 sequence: CASGGATTDF. DNA for the CDR3: TGTGCCAGCGGCGGGGCCACGACCGACTTC.

J is TRBJ2-7 and V is TRBV10-2; 8 bases fit TRBD1. This CDR3 contains 13 residues. Per germline, CDR1 WSHSY and CDR2 SAAADI. V trimming: 5 bases; J trimming: 4 bases; junction bases outside the gene matches: 4. The CDR3 spells CASSSGQVYEQYF. In nucleotides, the CDR3 is TGCGCCAGCAGTTCGGGACAGGTATACGAGCAGTACTTC.

The chain has TRBV11-2 and TRBJ2-5; possibly TRBD1 or TRBD2 for D (5 bases each). Trimming took 1 base from V and 4 from J, leaving 7 bases between them. The CDR3 runs to 13 residues. Germline loops: CDR1 SGHAT, CDR2 FQNNGV. In nucleotides, the CDR3 is TGTGCCAGCAGCTTAGCGGGGACAGAGACCCAGTACTTC. Its translation is CASSLAGTETQYF.